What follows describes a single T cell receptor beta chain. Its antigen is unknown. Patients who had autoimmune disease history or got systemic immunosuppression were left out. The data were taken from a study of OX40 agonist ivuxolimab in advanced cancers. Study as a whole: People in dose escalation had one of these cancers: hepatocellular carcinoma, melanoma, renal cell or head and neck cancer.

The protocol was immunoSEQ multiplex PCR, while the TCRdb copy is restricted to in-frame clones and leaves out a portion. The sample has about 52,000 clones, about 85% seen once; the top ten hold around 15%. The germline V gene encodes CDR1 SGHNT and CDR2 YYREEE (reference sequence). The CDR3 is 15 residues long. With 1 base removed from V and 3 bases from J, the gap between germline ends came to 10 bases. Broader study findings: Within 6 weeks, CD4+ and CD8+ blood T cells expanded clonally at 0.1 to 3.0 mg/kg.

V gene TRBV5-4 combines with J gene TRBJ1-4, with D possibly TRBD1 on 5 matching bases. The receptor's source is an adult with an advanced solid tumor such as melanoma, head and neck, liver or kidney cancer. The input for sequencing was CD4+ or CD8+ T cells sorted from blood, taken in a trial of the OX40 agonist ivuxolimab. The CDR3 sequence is CASSLKGLANEKLFF. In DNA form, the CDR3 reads TGTGCCAGCAGCTTGAAGGGGTTAGCTAATGAAAAACTGTTTTTT.